These 17 T cell receptor beta chains were all obtained from the same sample, sequenced in a study of T cells and copy number aberrations in small-cell lung cancer. Sequencing used immunoSEQ multiplex PCR; TCRdb keeps in-frame clones, though not all of them. The data hold more than 5,000 clones, with around 69% observed a single time. Sequencing used tumor tissue. The receptors shown here come from a man over 45 with small cell lung cancer.

The genes are TRBV29-1 and TRBJ2-3; 8 nucleotides agree with TRBD1. The junction had 2 bases not matched to a gene; V was cut back by 4 bases and J by 2 bases. This CDR3 is built from 13 residues. The germline V gene has CDR1 SQVTM and CDR2 ANQGSEA. This chain's CDR3 is CSVVQGDTDTQYF. The CDR3 region has the DNA TGCAGCGTTGTACAGGGGGACACAGATACGCAGTATTTT.

The chain joins TRBV2 to TRBJ2-2; D possibly matches TRBD1 or TRBD2 (5 bases each). This CDR3 is 16 amino acids long. Germline values: CDR1 SNHLY, CDR2 FYNNEI. Between the trimmed V and J ends, which lost 7 bases and 6 bases, there was a span of 21 bases. Here the CDR3 DNA reads TGTGCCAGCACCGGTGAGGGGCGCCAACTCTCCGGGGAGCTGTTTTTT. Amino acids: CASTGEGRQLSGELFF.

The V gene is TRBV5-1, the J gene TRBJ2-5, with a possible D match to TRBD2 (5 bases). The germline V gene has CDR1 SGHRS and CDR2 YFSETQ. V lost 4 bases and J lost 6, with 10 bases in between. The CDR3 extends over 12 amino acids. CDR3 region: CASSTDWKTQYF. The CDR3 nucleotides are TGCGCCAGCAGCACGGACTGGAAGACCCAGTACTTC.

This clone was recorded only once. The chain links TRBV19 to TRBJ2-5, with 9 positions matching TRBD1. CDR1 and CDR2 (germline): LNHDA, SQIVND (reference sequence). This CDR3 comprises 15 residues. With V trimmed by 1 base and J by 4 bases, 4 bases remained unmatched. CDR3 sequence reads: CASSIVGQGAETQYF. The CDR3 nucleotides read TGTGCCAGTAGTATAGTGGGACAGGGTGCAGAGACCCAGTACTTC.

This clone was observed a single time. The V gene is TRBV28, the J gene TRBJ1-5, with TRBD1 as a possible D gene (5 bases). This CDR3 is built from 14 residues. Trimming took 3 bases from V and 5 from J, leaving 11 bases between them. Germline loops: CDR1 MDHEN, CDR2 SYDVKM. The CDR3: CASSLGLGDQPQHF. CDR3 bases: TGTGCCAGCAGTTTGGGACTGGGGGATCAGCCCCAGCATTTT.

This clone was seen a few times. The chain employs TRBV2 and TRBJ2-7; D gene unclear. The length of the CDR3 is 12 residues. V shed 5 bases and J shed 2 bases, with 7 bases lying between them. Germline assignment: CDR1 SNHLY and CDR2 FYNNEI. The CDR3 spells CASSLDPYEQYF. The DNA for the CDR3 is TGTGCCAGCAGTCTCGATCCCTACGAGCAGTACTTC.

Here the CDR3 DNA reads TGCAGCGTTGAAGATTTCCGGGACACGGGACTAGCGGGGTACTACAATGAGCAGTTCTTC. Translated, it gives CSVEDFRDTGLAGYYNEQFF. The chain couples TRBV29-1 to TRBJ2-1; 13 bases agree with TRBD2. Germline values: CDR1 SQVTM, CDR2 ANQGSEA. V lost 0 bases and J lost 3; bases outside the gene matches: 14. This CDR3 is built from 20 residues.

This clone was observed a single time. J is TRBJ2-3 and V is TRBV4-2; 9 bases are a match to TRBD1. V shed 0 bases and J 1 base; nucleotides not matched to a gene: 11. Germline CDR1 LGHNA, CDR2 YNFKEQ. The CDR3 totals 19 residues. The CDR3 is CASSQERLRRTGGTDTQYF. CDR3 bases: TGTGCCAGCAGCCAAGAAAGGCTTCGGAGGACAGGGGGCACAGATACGCAGTATTTT.

V and J are TRBV11-2 and TRBJ2-1; TRBD1 aligns across 7 bases. This CDR3 is 16 amino acids long. V gave up 2 bases and J gave up 2 bases; unmatched junction bases: 6. The germline V gene encodes CDR1 SGHAT and CDR2 FQNNGV. CDR3 coding DNA: TGTGCCAGCAGCTTATTCGGTGGGACAGCCTACAATGAGCAGTTCTTC. Residues: CASSLFGGTAYNEQFF.

The chain recombines TRBV18 with TRBJ2-1; 8 bases fit TRBD2. CDR1 is KGHSH, CDR2 LQKENI, per germline. This CDR3 has 18 amino acids. V trimming: 1 base; J trimming: 1 base; junction bases outside the gene matches: 9. CDR3 in DNA: TGTGCCAGCTCACCACTGGTTAGCGGGACATTGTCCTACAATGAGCAGTTCTTC. Amino acids: CASSPLVSGTLSYNEQFF.

The rearrangement links TRBV6-1 to TRBJ1-1; no definite D call. Trimming pared 8 bases from V and 4 bases from J, leaving 14 bases between. Germline V gives CDR1 MNHNS, CDR2 SASEGT. CDR3 length equals 13 residues. CDR3 DNA sequence: TGTGCCAGCCACCGGACCCGAGGCACTGAAGCTTTCTTT. It specifies CASHRTRGTEAFF.

This clone was found a few times. The V and J genes are TRBV5-1 and TRBJ2-5; TRBD1 aligns across 7 bases. This CDR3 comprises 15 residues. CDR1 is SGHRS, CDR2 YFSETQ, per germline. The ends lost 1 base at V and 4 bases at J; junction bases unmatched: 7. The CDR3 DNA reads as TGCGCCAGCAGCTTGTTTGGTTCAGGGGGAGAGACCCAGTACTTC. As protein: CASSLFGSGGETQYF.

The chain links TRBV5-5 to TRBJ2-6, with no clear D. CDR3 length: 16 amino acids. Deletions cut 9 bases from V and 4 bases from J, with 20 bases between. Germline V gene sequence: CDR1 SGHKS, CDR2 YYEKEE (reference sequence). Here the CDR3 DNA reads TGTGCCACCCAGCAGGTACAGACGGCCGGGGCCAACGTCCTGACTTTC. Its protein is CATQQVQTAGANVLTF.

Turning to this clone: The same CDR3 can be traced to other DNA sequences in this sample. The chain uses TRBV9 and TRBJ2-7, with D perhaps given as TRBD1 or TRBD2 (6 bases each). The V gene lost 4 bases and the J gene lost 6 bases, with 14 bases spanning the gap. Germline V gene data show CDR1 as SGDLS and CDR2 as YYNGEE. This CDR3 region has 13 residues. For the CDR3, the DNA is TGTGCCAGCAGCAGGGGGGATGGAAGCGAGCAGTACTTC. Protein: CASSRGDGSEQYF. Variable domain in full (rest from reference TRBV9 and TRBJ2-7): DSGVTQTPKHLITATGQRVTLRCSPRSGDLSVYWYQQSLDQGLQFLIQYYNGEERAKGNILERFSAQQFPDLHSELNLSSLELGDSALYFCASSRGDGSEQYFGPGTRLTVT.

The chain recombines TRBV11-2 with TRBJ2-2; the match to TRBD2 covers 16 bases. The CDR3 runs 18 residues. The V gene's germline CDR1 is SGHAT and CDR2 FQNNGV. V lost 6 bases, J lost 4 bases, and 8 bases stayed unmatched. The CDR3 DNA is TGTGCCAGCAGAGAACCGGGACTAGCGGGAGGGAGCACCGGGGAGCTGTTTTTT. It yields the protein CASREPGLAGGSTGELFF.

This clone was seen only a few times. The chain combines TRBV10-1 with TRBJ2-5; a possible D gene is TRBD2 (5 bases). V lost 3 bases and J 5 bases, leaving 10 bases between the germline ends. Germline V gives CDR1 WNHNN, CDR2 SYGVQD (reference sequence). The CDR3 is made up of 13 amino acids. In nucleotides, the CDR3 is TGCGCCAGCAGTGAAGAGGGCGTGGAGACCCAGTACTTC. It yields the protein CASSEEGVETQYF.

This chain joins TRBV7-9 and TRBJ2-3, with 8 bases that match TRBD1. Trimming took 5 bases from V and 5 from J; bases not matched to a gene: 9. CDR1 and CDR2 (germline): SEHNR, FQNEAQ (reference sequence). The CDR3 is 15 residues long. As DNA, the CDR3 is TGTGCCAGCAGCCCGTCGACAGGGGCTGAAGATACGCAGTATTTT. Its translation: CASSPSTGAEDTQYF.